A selection of T cell receptor beta chains follows, all from one sample in a study of spatial heterogeneity in lung cancer. From the 5' RACE reads, TCRdb called clonotypes with MiXCR, one entry per CDR3 protein. The data show some 7,400 distinct CDR3 sequences, around 7% seen once. Source: lung tumor tissue, taken at surgery. The receptor source for this set is a female donor with early-stage non-small cell lung cancer. Each CDR3 is given with its conserved first and last residue. D genes are given only for firm matches. Size tells how often a clone was seen (once, few, many) or the class of an expanded clone, and some rows leave it out.

>TRBV5-4|NA|TRBJ2-7|NA
TGTGCCAGCCCCTCCTCCTACGAGCAGTACTTC
CASPSSYEQYF
>TRBV10-1|NA|TRBJ1-3|many
TGCGCCAGCAGTGAGTCCGGGACCTCAGGAAACACCATATATTTT
CASSESGTSGNTIYF
>TRBV6-1|NA|TRBJ2-5|many
TGTGCCAGCGGAGGTCGGAGTGGGACCCAGTACTTC
CASGGRSGTQYF
>TRBV6-7|TRBD2|TRBJ2-1|NA
TGTGCCAGCAGTTACTTTGTAGCGGGAAGCCAAAACAGCTCCTACAATGAGCAGTTCTTC
CASSYFVAGSQNSSYNEQFF
>TRBV5-6|NA|TRBJ2-3|medium-sized
TGTGCCAGCAGCCCGGAAACCCGGACAGATACGCAGTATTTT
CASSPETRTDTQYF
>TRBV6-1|NA|TRBJ2-5|medium-sized
TGTGCCAGCAGTCAGCGACGCCGGGACATAGGAGGAGCGGAGACCCAGTACTTC
CASSQRRRDIGGAETQYF
>TRBV19|NA|TRBJ1-5|many
TGTGCCAGTAGTATGGGGGGTGCTAATCAGCCCCAGCATTTT
CASSMGGANQPQHF
>TRBV18|NA|TRBJ2-5|medium-sized
TGTGCCAGCTCACCAAGGACAGAGGAAGAGACCCAGTACTTC
CASSPRTEEETQYF
>TRBV5-1|TRBD2|TRBJ2-3|medium-sized
TGCGCCAGCAGTCCCAAAAGCGGGAAGGATACGCAGTATTTT
CASSPKSGKDTQYF
>TRBV12-3/TRBV12-4|NA|TRBJ1-5|many
TGTGCCAGCAGGACGGGACGGACAAGCAATCAGCCCCAGCATTTT
CASRTGRTSNQPQHF
>TRBV20-1|NA|TRBJ2-1|many
TGCAGTGCTAGAGCTCGCGACAGGGGTTTTTTTGGCGGGAGGGCGCAGTTCTTC
CSARARDRGFFGGRAQFF
>TRBV4-1|TRBD2|TRBJ2-1|medium-sized
TGCGCCAGCAGCCATTACGCACTAGCGGGAGGGAAGAACAATGAGCAGTTCTTC
CASSHYALAGGKNNEQFF
>TRBV27|TRBD2|TRBJ2-7|many
TGTGCCAGCTGGTCCCTGGGAAGCGGGAGCCCCCGAAGCTTC
CASWSLGSGSPRSF
>TRBV5-1|NA|TRBJ1-4|many
TGCGCCAGCAGCTTGGAGGGGGGACGAGGCGAAAAACTGTTTTTT
CASSLEGGRGEKLFF
>TRBV7-3|NA|TRBJ2-5|large
TGTGCCAGCAGCTCCGGGACTGCAGGGACGGAGACCCAGTACTTC
CASSSGTAGTETQYF
>TRBV29-1|TRBD1|TRBJ1-2|many
TGCAGCGTTGAGATGACAGGGGCGCCCTATGGCTACACCTTC
CSVEMTGAPYGYTF
>TRBV9|TRBD2|TRBJ2-2|many
TGTGCCAGCAGCGTTGGTAGCGGGAGGAGGAACACCGGGGAGCTGTTTTTT
CASSVGSGRRNTGELFF
>TRBV28|TRBD2|TRBJ2-3|NA
TGTGCCAGCAGTTCAGCGGGAGGGGCAGATACGCAGTATTTT
CASSSAGGADTQYF
>TRBV27|NA|TRBJ2-2|many
TGTGCCAGCAGTTTAAGGCGGGAGAACACCGGGGAGCTGTTTTTT
CASSLRRENTGELFF
>TRBV27|TRBD1|TRBJ1-5|many
TGTGCCAGCAGTCCCGGACAGGGGAATCAGCCCCAGCATTTT
CASSPGQGNQPQHF
>TRBV19|NA|TRBJ2-5|medium-sized
TGTGCCAGTAGTATGGACGTATTGGTCTTC
CASSMDVLVF
>TRBV18|NA|TRBJ2-7|many
TGTGCCAGCTCCCCCGGAGGGGGGCCCTACGAGCAGTACTTC
CASSPGGGPYEQYF
>TRBV20-1|TRBD1|TRBJ2-1|many
TGCAGTGCCAGGACAGGGGGAGACTACAATGAGCAGTTCTTC
CSARTGGDYNEQFF
>TRBV27|NA|TRBJ2-5|many
TGTGCCAGCAGTTTTCCCCCCGTTCAAGAGACCCAGTACTTC
CASSFPPVQETQYF
>TRBV20-1|NA|TRBJ1-1|many
TGCAGTGCTAGAGAGGGAGGGGTGGATACTGAAGCTTTCTTT
CSAREGGVDTEAFF
>TRBV6-2/TRBV6-3|NA|TRBJ2-2|medium-sized
TGTGCCAGCAGTTACGATAGCGAAGGCACCGGGGAGCTGTTTTTT
CASSYDSEGTGELFF
>TRBV15|NA|TRBJ2-7|medium-sized
TGTGCCACCAGGAGTGCGAGCGCGTACGAGCAGTACTTC
CATRSASAYEQYF
>TRBV27|NA|TRBJ2-6|medium-sized
TGTGCCAGCAGTTTGGTTGGGGCTGGGGCCAACGTCCTGACTTTC
CASSLVGAGANVLTF
>TRBV5-5|TRBD2|TRBJ2-1|many
TGTGCCAGCAGCTTGGGCCGGACTAGGGGTGAGCAGTTCTTC
CASSLGRTRGEQFF
>TRBV5-1|NA|TRBJ2-5|many
TGCGCCAGCAGCTTGGACCATAAAGAGACCCAGTACTTC
CASSLDHKETQYF
>TRBV28|TRBD1|TRBJ1-1|many
TGTGCCAGCAGAGATGCAGGGGGGAACACTGAAGCTTTCTTT
CASRDAGGNTEAFF
>TRBV7-2|TRBD1|TRBJ1-5|medium-sized
TGTGCCAGCAGCCCAGGGACAGGGGGTCAGCCCCAGCATTTT
CASSPGTGGQPQHF
>TRBV7-2|TRBD2|TRBJ2-3|many
TGTGCCAGCAGCTTAGAACTAGCGGGAGTAGATACGCAGTATTTT
CASSLELAGVDTQYF
>TRBV20-1|TRBD2|TRBJ2-1|many
TGCAGTGCTAGAGATCTCGGGACTAGCGGGATCTCCTACAATGAGCAGTTCTTC
CSARDLGTSGISYNEQFF
>TRBV27|TRBD1|TRBJ1-2|many
TGTGCCAGCAGTCCCCTGGGGCGGGACAGGGAAAACTATGGCTACACCTTC
CASSPLGRDRENYGYTF
>TRBV25-1|TRBD2|TRBJ2-3|many
TGTGCCAGCAGTCCGGGCGGGAGTGGGTCAGATACGCAGTATTTT
CASSPGGSGSDTQYF
>TRBV4-3|TRBD2|TRBJ2-2|NA
TGCGCCAGCAGCCAAGGGGCGGGAGACACCGGGGAGCTGTTTTTT
CASSQGAGDTGELFF
>TRBV15|NA|TRBJ1-5|many
TGTGCCACCAGCATGAACCAGGAGAATCAGCCCCAGCATTTT
CATSMNQENQPQHF
>TRBV7-9|TRBD1|TRBJ1-1|many
TGTGCCAGCAGCCAAATACAGGGGGGAACTGAAGCTTTCTTT
CASSQIQGGTEAFF
>TRBV20-1|NA|TRBJ1-2|NA
TGCAGTGCTCCTGCCGGGACGGACTATGGCTACACCTTC
CSAPAGTDYGYTF
>TRBV2|NA|TRBJ2-5|medium-sized
TGTGCCAGCATTTCAGGAGGGAGAAGCTCGTACTTC
CASISGGRSSYF
>TRBV6-5|NA|TRBJ2-1|medium-sized
TGTGCCAGCAGTTATTGGGATGAGCAGTTCTTC
CASSYWDEQFF
>TRBV7-3|NA|TRBJ2-5|NA
TGTGCCAGCAGCCTGTTGGGGGCGCCCCAAGAGACCCAGTACTTC
CASSLLGAPQETQYF
>TRBV7-8|TRBD2|TRBJ2-1|medium-sized
TGTGCCAGCAGGTCGGGGACTAGCGGGGCCTATGAGCAGTTCTTC
CASRSGTSGAYEQFF
>TRBV28|NA|TRBJ2-1|medium-sized
TGTGCCAGCAGTTCGGCATCCCTGGGGGGGCAGTTCTTC
CASSSASLGGQFF
>TRBV6-6|TRBD2|TRBJ2-7|NA
TGTGCCAGCAGTTACGGACAGGGAACTAGCGGGACCCCCTCCAACGAGCAGTACTTC
CASSYGQGTSGTPSNEQYF
>TRBV12-3/TRBV12-4|TRBD2|TRBJ2-3|medium-sized
TGTGCCAGCAGGGTAGCGGGAGCCACAGATACGCAGTATTTT
CASRVAGATDTQYF
>TRBV29-1|NA|TRBJ2-1|medium-sized
TGCAGCGACCAAGGTCGAGGCAGGGACAATGAGCAGTTCTTC
CSDQGRGRDNEQFF
>TRBV3-1|NA|TRBJ1-1|NA
TGTGCCAGCAGCCGATCGGGATCGGGGAACACTGAAGCTTTCTTT
CASSRSGSGNTEAFF
>TRBV18|NA|TRBJ2-3|medium-sized
TGTGCCAGCTCACCTTCGGTCGGCCCAATGCAGTATTTT
CASSPSVGPMQYF
>TRBV11-2|NA|TRBJ2-1|many
TGTGCCAGCAGCTTATCAGGGAGGGGGGAGCAGTTCTTC
CASSLSGRGEQFF
>TRBV28|TRBD1|TRBJ2-7|large
TGTGCCAGCAGTCACGGGACAGGGGGTTCCTACGAGCAGTACTTC
CASSHGTGGSYEQYF
>TRBV6-1|NA|TRBJ2-3|many
TGTGCCAGTGCGAGGGGAGCAGACACAGATACGCAGTATTTT
CASARGADTDTQYF
>TRBV5-1|NA|TRBJ2-1|many
TGCGCCAGCAGCCCTGAGGGCAGGGGATACAATGAGCAGTTCTTC
CASSPEGRGYNEQFF
>TRBV5-1|TRBD2|TRBJ2-2|many
TGCGCCAGCAGCTTGCTGCCACTAGCGGGAGGGCCTCACACCGGGGAGCTGTTTTTT
CASSLLPLAGGPHTGELFF